This T cell receptor beta chain was captured by sequencing in a study of shared clonotypes between healthy human individuals. In the study overall: A donor's plate count was three for CD4 naive and three for CD4 memory; CD8 naive had two and CD8 memory one.

Some clones are missing from TCRdb's copy, which holds only in-frame ones; the method was immunoSEQ multiplex PCR. Among 400,000 or so clones, roughly 96% were seen once, and the ten largest hold around 0.3%. Concerning this clone: Antigen: not known. Mismatch with germline at one junction end may stem from a read error.

Study observations and caveats: Only blood was sampled, and tissue TCR repertoires likely differ from blood ones.

The CDR3 runs to 16 residues. Germline V gene data show CDR1 as MNHNS and CDR2 as SASEGT. The sample was memory CD8+ T cells sorted from blood. Subset defined: CD45RO+ cells pooled with CCR7-negative TemRA cells. The sequence came from a man aged 25-40 years in good health. This sequence joins TRBV6-1 and TRBJ2-1, with D possibly TRBD2 on 5 matching bases. Here the CDR3 DNA reads TGTGCCAGCAGTGGTCAGACCGCGGGCTCCTACGATGAGCAGTTCTTC. As protein: CASSGQTAGSYDEQFF.